Each of the 30 T cell receptor beta chains below was sequenced from the same sample in a study of shared clonotypes between healthy human individuals. Here immunoSEQ multiplex PCR was the method, and the copy in TCRdb shows in-frame clones only, minus some. The sample shows hundreds of thousands of clones, around 74% of them seen only once. Sequencing was carried out using memory CD4+ T cells sorted from blood. Subset: CD45RA-negative fraction. Every receptor here comes from a woman aged 25 to 39 in good health.

This sequence joins TRBV15 and TRBJ2-7; D unresolved. Germline CDR1 and CDR2: LNHNV and YYDKDF (reference sequence). The CDR3 totals 13 residues. Trimming removed 7 bases at V and 1 base at J, with 11 bases between. The CDR3 sequence: CATKIGGSYEQYF. CDR3 nucleotides: TGTGCCACCAAGATTGGCGGTTCCTACGAGCAGTACTTC.

CDR3 nucleotide sequence: TGTGCCAGCAGTCCGGGGGGCGGAGAGACCCAGTACTTC. Translating gives CASSPGGGETQYF. This chain links TRBV6-4 with TRBJ2-5, with D perhaps matching TRBD2 (7 bases). V was pared by 5 bases and J by 4 bases, with 11 bases between. The CDR3 has 13 amino acids. Germline values: CDR1 MRHNA, CDR2 SNTAGT.

The rearrangement links TRBV6-6 to TRBJ2-3; 7 nucleotides match TRBD2. J gave up 0 bases and V 8 bases, and 8 bases lay outside the gene matches. From germline, CDR1 is MNHNY and CDR2 SVGAGI (reference sequence). The CDR3 is 15 residues long. The CDR3 reads CASRSSGASTDTQYF. The CDR3 nucleotides read TGTGCCAGCCGGTCAAGCGGGGCCAGCACAGATACGCAGTATTTT.

J is TRBJ2-3 and V is TRBV27, with a tentative D call TRBD2 (6 bases). CDR3 length: 18 residues. From germline, CDR1 is MNHEY and CDR2 SMNVEV (reference sequence). The ends were cut back, 5 bases at V and 1 base at J, with 22 bases in the middle. CDR3 amino acids: CASSPRLPGVWGTDTQYF. In DNA, the CDR3 is TGTGCCAGCAGTCCGCGGCTCCCGGGAGTGTGGGGCACAGATACGCAGTATTTT.

This chain uses TRBV30 with TRBJ1-5, with D unclear. Per germline, CDR1 GTSNPN and CDR2 SVGIG (reference sequence). This CDR3 has 14 residues. V lost 2 bases to trimming and J lost 5 bases, with 13 bases between them. Written as DNA, the CDR3 is TGTGCCTGGAGTAAGGGAGAAGGCTATCAGCCCCAGCATTTT. It yields the protein CAWSKGEGYQPQHF.

This clone was observed a handful of times. CDR3 bases: TGTGCCACCCATACTAACTATGGCTACACCTTC. It encodes CATHTNYGYTF. The V and J genes are TRBV27 and TRBJ1-2; D is undetermined. This CDR3 region has 11 residues. From germline, CDR1 is MNHEY and CDR2 SMNVEV (reference sequence). V gave up 10 bases and J gave up 0 bases, with 6 bases separating them.

The rearrangement links TRBV7-9 to TRBJ2-3, with D possibly matching TRBD2 (6 bases). The CDR3 totals 16 residues. The germline V gene encodes CDR1 SEHNR and CDR2 FQNEAQ (reference sequence). Trimming shortened V by 1 base and J by 4 bases, and 15 bases separated the two germline ends. CDR3 sequence: CASSLEGTLPADTQYF. The CDR3 DNA sequence: TGTGCCAGCAGCTTAGAGGGGACTCTCCCGGCAGATACGCAGTATTTT. The variable domain in full, with the rest retrieved from reference TRBV7-9 and TRBJ2-3, is DTGVSQNPRHKITKRGQNVTFRCDPISEHNRLYWYRQTLGQGPEFLTYFQNEAQLEKSRLLSDRFSAERPKGSFSTLEIQRTEQGDSAMYLCASSLEGTLPADTQYFGPGTRLTVL.

The rearrangement joins TRBV5-6 to TRBJ2-5; 9 bases align to TRBD1. Trimming cost V 3 bases and J 4 bases; bases outside gene matches: 1. CDR3 length: 13 amino acids. From germline, CDR1 is SGHDT and CDR2 YYEEEE. CDR3 bases: TGTGCCAGCAGCTCGGGACAGGGAGAGACCCAGTACTTC. The encoded protein is CASSSGQGETQYF.

CDR3 residues: CASSPSRGDQPQHF. CDR3 coding DNA: TGTGCCAGCAGCCCTTCCCGTGGAGATCAGCCCCAGCATTTT. The chain couples TRBV11-2 to TRBJ1-5; D is ambiguous. V lost 5 bases, J lost 5 bases, and 13 bases lay in between. In germline, CDR1 is SGHAT, CDR2 FQNNGV. The CDR3 runs to 14 residues.

This clone was seen only a few times. V usage is TRBV19 and J usage is TRBJ1-5; D uncertain. V lost 6 bases and J lost 0, with 9 bases in between. CDR1 and CDR2 from the germline V gene are LNHDA and SQIVND (reference sequence). This CDR3 spans 14 amino acids. The CDR3 here is CASSLRGSNQPQHF. CDR3 bases: TGTGCCAGTAGCCTTCGGGGTAGCAATCAGCCCCAGCATTTT.

The rearrangement joins TRBV28 to TRBJ1-4, with D tentatively TRBD1 (5 bases). This CDR3 spans 13 amino acids. CDR1 MDHEN and CDR2 SYDVKM come from the germline V gene. V lost 5 bases and J 8 bases, leaving 12 bases between the germline ends. The CDR3 region is CASSPGYVEKLFF. In DNA form, the CDR3 reads TGTGCCAGCAGTCCAGGGTATGTGGAAAAACTGTTTTTT.

The chain combines TRBV20-1 with TRBJ2-5; D is ambiguous. Germline V gene sequence: CDR1 DFQATT, CDR2 SNEGSKA (reference sequence). This CDR3 has 11 amino acids. V was shortened by 4 bases and J by 11 bases, with 14 bases between the two germline ends. For the CDR3, the DNA is TGCAGTGCTAACGACAACGAGTGGCAGTACTTC. Its protein is CSANDNEWQYF.

The chain joins TRBV7-8 to TRBJ2-2; 8 nucleotides agree with TRBD1. The V and J ends lost 8 bases and 2 bases, in that order; junction bases with no gene match: 10. This CDR3 comprises 16 residues. CDR1 is SGHVS, CDR2 FQNEAQ, per germline. The CDR3 nucleotides read TGTGCCAGCCGGAGGGTTCCAGGGGGCAACACCGGGGAGCTGTTTTTT. Translation gives CASRRVPGGNTGELFF.

This rearrangement joins TRBV28 to TRBJ2-5, with D possibly being TRBD1 (7 bases). Trimming left V 6 bases short and J 2 bases short, with 22 bases between. Per the germline V gene, CDR1 is MDHEN and CDR2 is SYDVKM. This CDR3 has 17 residues. Here the CDR3 reads CASRIGPGQAGQETQYF. The CDR3 nucleotides read TGTGCCAGCAGGATCGGCCCCGGACAGGCGGGACAAGAGACCCAGTACTTC.

The chain couples TRBV4-1 to TRBJ2-3; 9 bases are a match to TRBD2. Germline CDR1 and CDR2: MGHRA and YSYEKL. The V gene end was trimmed by 4 bases and the J gene end by 2 bases; junction bases not matched to a gene: 10. The CDR3 has 17 residues. The CDR3 here is CASSRGREGLITDTQYF. DNA of the CDR3: TGCGCCAGCAGCCGAGGGCGGGAGGGCCTCATCACAGATACGCAGTATTTT.

In nucleotides, the CDR3 is TGTGCCAGCAGCTTAAATTCCTACGAGCAGTACTTC. Amino acids: CASSLNSYEQYF. The chain joins TRBV7-3 to TRBJ2-7; no clear D. The germline CDR1 and CDR2 sequences are SGHTA and FQGTGA. CDR3 length: 12 residues. Trimming took off 1 base at V and 1 base at J, with 2 bases between the two ends.

The chain employs TRBV2 and TRBJ2-1, with 7 bases that match TRBD2. Trimming at V came to 10 bases and at J to 7 bases, leaving 13 bases not matched to a gene. The CDR3 length is 14 residues. The germline gives CDR1 SNHLY, CDR2 FYNNEI. DNA for the CDR3: TGTGCCACCCGGAGAGCGGGAAGCCGAAATGAGCAGTTCTTC. Translation gives CATRRAGSRNEQFF. Filled out from reference TRBV2 and TRBJ2-1, the complete variable domain reads EPEVTQTPSHQVTQMGQEVILRCVPISNHLYFYWYRQILGQKVEFLVSFYNNEISEKSEIFDDQFSVERPDGSNFTLKIRSTKLEDSAMYFCATRRAGSRNEQFFGPGTRLTVL.

The J gene is TRBJ2-1, the V gene TRBV2, with TRBD2 identical over 7 bases. CDR3 length: 14 amino acids. V lost 4 bases and J lost 7; bases outside the gene matches: 7. Per the germline V gene, CDR1 is SNHLY and CDR2 is FYNNEI. This CDR3 reads CASSALRSGNEQFF. As DNA, the CDR3 is TGTGCCAGCAGTGCCCTTCGTAGCGGGAATGAGCAGTTCTTC. Supplemented by reference TRBV2 and TRBJ2-1, the full variable domain reads EPEVTQTPSHQVTQMGQEVILRCVPISNHLYFYWYRQILGQKVEFLVSFYNNEISEKSEIFDDQFSVERPDGSNFTLKIRSTKLEDSAMYFCASSALRSGNEQFFGPGTRLTVL.

This chain links TRBV11-2 with TRBJ2-6; D is uncertain. The CDR3 runs to 16 residues. The germline CDR1 and CDR2 sequences are SGHAT and FQNNGV. Trimming shortened V by 1 base and J by 0 bases, and 7 bases separated the two germline ends. CDR3 amino acids: CASSLVAASGANVLTF. Here the CDR3 DNA reads TGTGCCAGCAGCTTAGTGGCGGCCTCTGGGGCCAACGTCCTGACTTTC. Full variable domain (outside the CDR3, taken from reference TRBV11-2 and TRBJ2-6): EAGVAQSPRYKIIEKRQSVAFWCNPISGHATLYWYQQILGQGPKLLIQFQNNGVVDDSQLPKDRFSAERLKGVDSTLKIQPAKLEDSAVYLCASSLVAASGANVLTFGAGSRLTVL.

The rearrangement joins TRBV27 to TRBJ2-3; a weak D match, TRBD1 (6 bases). CDR1 and CDR2 from the germline V gene are MNHEY and SMNVEV (reference sequence). V was cut by 4 bases and J by 4 bases, with 21 bases left in between. This CDR3 comprises 17 residues. The CDR3 DNA reads TGTGCCAGCAGTTCCCTACAGGGTCTGGCATTGGCAGATACGCAGTATTTT. Its translation: CASSSLQGLALADTQYF.

This clone has a single count. The chain is built from TRBV5-1 and TRBJ2-7; no clear D. Germline V gene data show CDR1 as SGHRS and CDR2 as YFSETQ. The CDR3 contains 16 residues. The V end was cut by 1 base, the J end by 3 bases, with 17 bases between. This CDR3 reads CASSLSLEGPFYEQYF. The CDR3, as DNA: TGCGCCAGCAGCTTGTCCCTCGAAGGCCCATTCTACGAGCAGTACTTC.

The CDR3 spells CASRGQLGRSTGELFF. The CDR3 DNA sequence: TGTGCCAGCAGGGGGCAATTGGGCAGATCCACCGGGGAGCTGTTTTTT. The V call is TRBV7-9, the J call TRBJ2-2; TRBD1 might be the D (5 bases). The CDR3 has 16 residues. V was clipped by 6 bases and J by 4 bases, with 18 bases between them. Per the germline V gene, CDR1 is SEHNR and CDR2 is FQNEAQ (reference sequence).

About this clone itself: This clone may be a read error of a much larger clone one base away. The chain carries TRBV29-1 and TRBJ1-1; the D gene is possibly TRBD1 (5 bases). The CDR3 spans 13 residues. Germline V lookup: CDR1 SQVTM, CDR2 ANQGSEA. CDR3 amino acids: CNVFRAGRTEAFF. For the CDR3, the DNA is TGCAACGTTTTCAGGGCAGGGAGGACTGAAGCTTTCTTT.

Notes on this clone: The sample holds other DNA sequences that translate to the same CDR3. The rearrangement joins TRBV29-1 to TRBJ2-3, with 8 bases that match TRBD2. Per germline, CDR1 SQVTM and CDR2 ANQGSEA. The CDR3 is 14 residues long. The trim removed 4 bases at V and 1 base at J, leaving 4 bases unmatched. CDR3 loop: CSVGSGRGTDTQYF. The CDR3, as DNA: TGCAGCGTTGGAAGCGGGAGAGGCACAGATACGCAGTATTTT.

The V gene is TRBV10-3, the J gene TRBJ2-5, with a tentative D call TRBD1 (7 bases). Germline V gene data show CDR1 as ENHRY and CDR2 as SYGVKD. Between the trimmed V and J ends, which lost 4 bases and 5 bases, there was a span of 17 bases. This CDR3 has 15 residues. Here the CDR3 reads CAISVGGREVETQYF. Here the CDR3 DNA reads TGTGCCATCAGTGTAGGGGGCAGGGAGGTTGAGACCCAGTACTTC.

This clone appeared many times. The chain combines TRBV4-2 with TRBJ2-7, with 9 bases that match TRBD1. The CDR3 runs 16 residues. V was clipped by 1 base and J by 7 bases; unmatched bases: 11. Germline CDR1 LGHNA, CDR2 YNFKEQ. CDR3 sequence reads: CASSQVTGQGGGEQYF. The CDR3 DNA is TGTGCCAGCAGCCAAGTAACGGGACAGGGCGGAGGGGAGCAGTACTTC.

The rearrangement uses TRBV19 and TRBJ1-2; D uncertain. V shed 1 base and J shed 4 bases, with 10 bases lying between them. CDR1 is LNHDA and CDR2 is SQIVND in the germline V gene (reference sequence). The CDR3 loop spans 14 amino acids. As DNA, the CDR3 is TGTGCCAGTAGTATAGCCGGGTCTGGCTATGGCTACACCTTC. It encodes CASSIAGSGYGYTF.

The chain uses TRBV30 and TRBJ1-2; D is possibly TRBD1 (5 bases). This CDR3 region has 13 residues. CDR1 is GTSNPN and CDR2 is SVGIG in the germline V gene (reference sequence). The V end lost 0 bases, the J end lost 6 bases, and 11 bases lay between the germline ends. The CDR3 sequence is CAWSVLLGDGYTF. The DNA for the CDR3 is TGTGCCTGGAGTGTACTGCTAGGGGATGGCTACACCTTC.

This rearrangement joins TRBV6-5 to TRBJ2-5, with D perhaps being TRBD1 or TRBD2 (5 bases each). The DNA matches TRBJ2-7 better at its end, which makes the J call doubtful. This CDR3 contains 14 residues. Germline V CDR1 and CDR2: MNHEY, SVGAGI. The CDR3 sequence: CATNPGKGSYEQYF. The DNA of the CDR3 is TGTGCCACCAATCCGGGCAAGGGGAGTTACGAGCAGTACTTC.

This chain connects TRBV25-1 to TRBJ2-2, with a weak D call TRBD2 (6 bases). Germline V gene sequence: CDR1 MGHDK, CDR2 SYGVNS. The CDR3 loop spans 14 amino acids. Trimming stripped 10 bases from V and 4 bases from J, with 16 bases between. CDR3 residues: CATQTGLGTGELFF. The CDR3 nucleotides read TGTGCCACCCAAACGGGACTTGGCACCGGGGAGCTGTTTTTT.